These T cell receptor beta chains were read from a single sample in a study of shared clonotypes between healthy human individuals. Assay: immunoSEQ multiplex PCR; the TCRdb copy retains only in-frame clones and omits some. The sample lists over a million clones, about 84% occurring once. Sequenced input: memory CD4+ T cells from PBMCs. The source is a man aged 18 to 35 in good health. Some clones in this sample may be carry-over from other donors' samples. Both conserved end residues are part of each CDR3. D genes are given only for firm matches. Not every row has a clone size; where given, it reads once, few, many or a size class.

J gene: TRBJ1-5
D gene: .
clone size: once
V gene: TRBV28
CDR3 DNA: TGTGCCAGCAGTTTACCCCTGACGGGATATAGCAATCAGCCCCAGCATTTT
CDR3 protein: CASSLPLTGYSNQPQHF

J gene: TRBJ2-7
D gene: TRBD2
clone size: .
V gene: TRBV7-8
CDR3 DNA: TGTGCCAGCAGCTTACTACTAGCGATCAACGAGCAGTACTTC
CDR3 protein: CASSLLLAINEQYF

J gene: TRBJ2-3
D gene: TRBD2
clone size: .
V gene: TRBV7-2
CDR3 DNA: TGTGCCAGCAGCACGGGGGGGGATACGCAGTATTTT
CDR3 protein: CASSTGGDTQYF

J gene: TRBJ2-3
D gene: TRBD1
clone size: .
V gene: TRBV6-4
CDR3 DNA: TGTGCCAGCTCAAGCCGGGACAGAGGCACAGATACGCAGTATTTT
CDR3 protein: CASSSRDRGTDTQYF

J gene: TRBJ1-2
D gene: .
clone size: .
V gene: TRBV28
CDR3 DNA: TGTGCCAGCAGGCGGGGGGGTGCCTATGGCTACACCTTC
CDR3 protein: CASRRGGAYGYTF

J gene: TRBJ2-4
D gene: TRBD1
clone size: .
V gene: TRBV5-1
CDR3 DNA: TGCGCCAGCAGCCCGGGACAGGGGGACAAAAACATTCAGTACTTC
CDR3 protein: CASSPGQGDKNIQYF

J gene: TRBJ2-3
D gene: .
clone size: .
V gene: TRBV9
CDR3 DNA: TGTGCCAGCAGAGGAACCCGTAGCACAGATACGCAGTATTTT
CDR3 protein: CASRGTRSTDTQYF

J gene: TRBJ2-4
D gene: .
clone size: .
V gene: TRBV5-1
CDR3 DNA: TGCGCCAGCAGCTTGGCCCCACAGGGAGGCATTCAGTACTTC
CDR3 protein: CASSLAPQGGIQYF

J gene: TRBJ1-1
D gene: TRBD1
clone size: many
V gene: TRBV2
CDR3 DNA: TGTGCCAGCAGTGAAATGACAGGGTACACTGAAGCTTTCTTT
CDR3 protein: CASSEMTGYTEAFF

J gene: TRBJ2-6
D gene: .
clone size: .
V gene: TRBV2
CDR3 DNA: TGTGCCAGCAGCGTCGACGGCTCTGGGGCCAACGTCCTGACTTTC
CDR3 protein: CASSVDGSGANVLTF

J gene: TRBJ2-1
D gene: TRBD2
clone size: .
V gene: TRBV6-6
CDR3 DNA: TGTGCCAGCGGCACGACTAGCGGGAGGTTTCATGAGCAGTTCTTC
CDR3 protein: CASGTTSGRFHEQFF

J gene: TRBJ1-2
D gene: .
clone size: few
V gene: TRBV29-1
CDR3 DNA: TGCAGCGTTGAAGGGATAGGTTGGGGCTACACCTTC
CDR3 protein: CSVEGIGWGYTF

J gene: TRBJ2-2
D gene: TRBD1
clone size: .
V gene: TRBV7-3
CDR3 DNA: TGTGCCAGCAGCTTAACGGGGGACAGAGCTTCCACCGGGGAGCTGTTTTTT
CDR3 protein: CASSLTGDRASTGELFF

J gene: TRBJ2-7
D gene: TRBD1
clone size: .
V gene: TRBV2
CDR3 DNA: TGTGCCAGCACCGACAGGGGGATGATTTACGAGCAGTACTTC
CDR3 protein: CASTDRGMIYEQYF

J gene: TRBJ2-7
D gene: TRBD1
clone size: .
V gene: TRBV13
CDR3 DNA: TGTGCCAGCTCTCGACAGGGAAGCTCCTACGAGCAGTACTTC
CDR3 protein: CASSRQGSSYEQYF

J gene: TRBJ2-1
D gene: .
clone size: .
V gene: TRBV10-2
CDR3 DNA: TGCGCCAGCAGTGCGAGCGGCAATGAGCAGTTCTTC
CDR3 protein: CASSASGNEQFF

J gene: TRBJ2-3
D gene: TRBD1
clone size: .
V gene: TRBV13
CDR3 DNA: TGTGCCAGCAGCTTCGCCAGGGACAGGGACACAGATACGCAGTATTTT
CDR3 protein: CASSFARDRDTDTQYF

J gene: TRBJ2-1
D gene: TRBD2
clone size: .
V gene: TRBV7-2
CDR3 DNA: TGTGCCAGCAGCTCCGGGGGAGCGGGAAGCTACAATGAGCAGTTCTTC
CDR3 protein: CASSSGGAGSYNEQFF

J gene: TRBJ2-1
D gene: TRBD1
clone size: .
V gene: TRBV6-5
CDR3 DNA: TGTGCCAGCAACCGGTGGGGACAGGGTAACAATGAGCAGTTCTTC
CDR3 protein: CASNRWGQGNNEQFF

J gene: TRBJ1-3
D gene: TRBD1
clone size: .
V gene: TRBV28
CDR3 DNA: TGTGCCAGCAGGGTTCCAGGGGGGGTCTCTGGAAACACCATATATTTT
CDR3 protein: CASRVPGGVSGNTIYF

J gene: TRBJ2-5
D gene: TRBD2
clone size: .
V gene: TRBV5-1
CDR3 DNA: TGCGCCAGCAGCTTGGGGACTAGCGGGAGGGCCGACCAAGAGACCCAGTACTTC
CDR3 protein: CASSLGTSGRADQETQYF

J gene: TRBJ2-7
D gene: TRBD1
clone size: once
V gene: TRBV2
CDR3 DNA: TGTGCCAGCAGCCAAGGACAGGCGCTTTCCTACGAGCAGTACTTC
CDR3 protein: CASSQGQALSYEQYF

J gene: TRBJ2-2
D gene: .
clone size: .
V gene: TRBV7-9
CDR3 DNA: TGTGCCAGCAGCCCTCAGCGGAGCCTGAACACCGGGGAGCTGTTTTTT
CDR3 protein: CASSPQRSLNTGELFF

J gene: TRBJ2-4
D gene: TRBD2
clone size: .
V gene: TRBV9
CDR3 DNA: TGTGCCAGCAGCCCCGAGGGGCTAGCGGGAGTTGGCATTCAGTACTTC
CDR3 protein: CASSPEGLAGVGIQYF

J gene: TRBJ1-3
D gene: TRBD1
clone size: .
V gene: TRBV28
CDR3 DNA: TGTGCCAGCACCACAGGGGGAGGAGGGCTAAACACCATATATTTT
CDR3 protein: CASTTGGGGLNTIYF

J gene: TRBJ2-7
D gene: .
clone size: .
V gene: TRBV19
CDR3 DNA: TGTGCCTCCAGTGGGGGCATCTACGAGCAGTACTTC
CDR3 protein: CASSGGIYEQYF

J gene: TRBJ2-3
D gene: TRBD2
clone size: .
V gene: TRBV5-1
CDR3 DNA: TGCGCCAGCAGCCTTTCAGATCGGGAGGGAGATACGCAGTATTTT
CDR3 protein: CASSLSDREGDTQYF

J gene: TRBJ2-7
D gene: .
clone size: .
V gene: TRBV11-2
CDR3 DNA: TGTGCCAGCAGCTCCCTGCGGGGCAACTCCTACGAGCAGTACTTC
CDR3 protein: CASSSLRGNSYEQYF

J gene: TRBJ1-2
D gene: .
clone size: .
V gene: TRBV7-2
CDR3 DNA: TGTGCCAGCAGCCTGTTGGGGTATGGCTACACCTTC
CDR3 protein: CASSLLGYGYTF

J gene: TRBJ1-2
D gene: .
clone size: .
V gene: TRBV7-2
CDR3 DNA: TGTGCCAGCAGCCCATCGGCGGCGCTGTACTATGGCTACACCTTC
CDR3 protein: CASSPSAALYYGYTF

J gene: TRBJ2-5
D gene: .
clone size: once
V gene: TRBV5-1
CDR3 DNA: TGCGCCAGCAGCCTCGGACCGTCTCAGTACTTC
CDR3 protein: CASSLGPSQYF

J gene: TRBJ1-1
D gene: TRBD1
clone size: .
V gene: TRBV28
CDR3 DNA: TGTGCCAGCAGAAGGGGGGACAGGGGGCTACGCATGAACACTGAAGCTTTCTTT
CDR3 protein: CASRRGDRGLRMNTEAFF

J gene: TRBJ2-7
D gene: .
clone size: .
V gene: TRBV6-5
CDR3 DNA: TGTGCCAGCAGGGGACAAAGACCGTACGAGCAGTACTTC
CDR3 protein: CASRGQRPYEQYF

J gene: TRBJ2-7
D gene: TRBD1
clone size: .
V gene: TRBV7-3
CDR3 DNA: TGTGCCAGCAGCTTAGAAGCCGGGACAGGGTACGAGCAGTACTTC
CDR3 protein: CASSLEAGTGYEQYF

J gene: TRBJ2-7
D gene: .
clone size: .
V gene: TRBV28
CDR3 DNA: TGTGCCAGCACAGGGAGAAGCTCCTACGAGCAGTACTTC
CDR3 protein: CASTGRSSYEQYF

J gene: TRBJ2-7
D gene: TRBD1
clone size: .
V gene: TRBV19
CDR3 DNA: TGTGCCAGTAGCTGGACAGGGGGCTACGAGCAGTACTTC
CDR3 protein: CASSWTGGYEQYF

J gene: TRBJ2-5
D gene: TRBD2
clone size: once
V gene: TRBV7-2
CDR3 DNA: TGTGCCAGCAGCTTAGGGGGGAGGGAAGAGACCCAGTACTTC
CDR3 protein: CASSLGGREETQYF

J gene: TRBJ2-7
D gene: .
clone size: .
V gene: TRBV6-5
CDR3 DNA: TGTGCCAGCAGTTACGTGTCAGGGACGAATACCTACGAGCAGTACTTC
CDR3 protein: CASSYVSGTNTYEQYF

J gene: TRBJ2-3
D gene: .
clone size: .
V gene: TRBV6-4
CDR3 DNA: TGTGCCAGCAGTGAGACGGGTTTGGGGGATACGCAGTATTTT
CDR3 protein: CASSETGLGDTQYF

J gene: TRBJ1-2
D gene: TRBD1
clone size: .
V gene: TRBV27
CDR3 DNA: TGTGCCAGCAGATACGGGACAGGGTTAACCTACACCTTC
CDR3 protein: CASRYGTGLTYTF